Each of the 31 T cell receptor beta chains below was sequenced from the same sample in a study of T-cell reconstitution after alpha-beta-depleted transplantation in children. As it was prepared, the TCRbeta library received unique molecular identifiers. TCRdb re-called the PCR reads through MiXCR, storing one row per CDR3 protein. The data contain some 500,000 distinct CDR3 sequences, about 17% of them singletons. The sequenced sample was PBMCs from the stem cell graft donor, obtained from the stem cell graft. All receptors derive from a human donor who donated a stem cell graft to a child with acute lymphoblastic leukemia.

V is TRBV13 and J is TRBJ2-1, with 10 bases identical to TRBD2. The ends lost 0 bases at V and 6 bases at J; junction bases unmatched: 14. Germline CDR1 reads PRHDT; CDR2 reads FYEKMQ (reference sequence). This CDR3 has 19 amino acids. In nucleotides, the CDR3 is TGTGCCAGCAGCTTAGGCCTGCTAGCGGGAGATTATTCGGGCAATGAGCAGTTCTTC. It translates to CASSLGLLAGDYSGNEQFF. The full variable domain, completed using reference TRBV13 and TRBJ2-1, is AAGVIQSPRHLIKEKRETATLKCYPIPRHDTVYWYQQGPGQDPQFLISFYEKMQSDKGSIPDRFSAQQFSDYHSELNMSSLELGDSALYFCASSLGLLAGDYSGNEQFFGPGTRLTVL.

This clonotype turned up a few times. The rearrangement uses TRBV7-2 and TRBJ2-1; D uncertain. This CDR3 contains 14 residues. CDR1 and CDR2 from the germline V gene are SGHTA and FQGNSA. V was trimmed by 1 base and J by 6 bases, leaving 10 bases between them. In DNA, the CDR3 is TGTGCCAGCAGCTTAGACCTTGCCCCCAATGAGCAGTTCTTC. Its protein product is CASSLDLAPNEQFF. Full variable domain (missing parts from reference TRBV7-2 and TRBJ2-1): GAGVSQSPSNKVTEKGKDVELRCDPISGHTALYWYRQSLGQGLEFLIYFQGNSAPDKSGLPSDRFSAERTGGSVSTLTIQRTQQEDSAVYLCASSLDLAPNEQFFGPGTRLTVL.

The rearrangement links TRBV5-1 to TRBJ1-1; TRBD1 might be the D (5 bases). CDR3 length: 13 residues. Germline CDR1 reads SGHRS; CDR2 reads YFSETQ. The V gene lost 3 bases and the J gene lost 10 bases, with 16 bases spanning the gap. DNA of the CDR3: TGCGCCAGCAGCTGGCTAGGGCAGGGCGTAGCTTTCTTT. Amino acid sequence: CASSWLGQGVAFF.

This clonotype occurred a few times. The chain employs TRBV10-3 and TRBJ1-5, with unresolved D. The germline V gene has CDR1 ENHRY and CDR2 SYGVKD. The CDR3 covers 14 residues. V lost 3 bases, J lost 0 bases, and 6 bases lay in between. As DNA, the CDR3 is TGTGCCATCAGTGAATTTACTAGCAATCAGCCCCAGCATTTT. This sequence encodes CAISEFTSNQPQHF.

Turning to this clonotype: The junction and the germline gene differ at one end; a read error may be behind it. This chain uses TRBV20-1 with TRBJ1-4; 7 bases are shared with TRBD1. The CDR3 sequence is 13 residues long. The germline V gene encodes CDR1 DFQATT and CDR2 SNEGSKA (reference sequence). DNA for the CDR3: TGCAGTGCGTCTAGGGGGCCTAATGAAAAACTGATTTTT. This codes for CSASRGPNEKLIF.

The gene calls are TRBV6-5 and TRBJ1-1; D is undetermined. The CDR3 is made up of 14 amino acids. V lost 2 bases and J lost 1, with 8 bases in between. Per germline, CDR1 MNHEY and CDR2 SVGAGI. Written as DNA, the CDR3 is TGTGCCAGCAGTTACGGCCTCTCGAACACTGAAGCTTTCTTT. As protein: CASSYGLSNTEAFF.

This clonotype was detected only a few times. The J gene is TRBJ2-1, the V gene TRBV12-3 or TRBV12-4, with D unclear. V lost 7 bases to trimming and J lost 9 bases, with 16 bases between them. The CDR3 is 13 amino acids. CDR3 residues: CASNPWGIAEQFF. The CDR3, as DNA: TGTGCCAGCAACCCGTGGGGTATTGCTGAGCAGTTCTTC.

This clonotype was found a few times. The chain has TRBV6-1 and TRBJ2-2, with TRBD1 identical over 8 bases. The CDR3 has 13 residues. V was pared by 8 bases and J by 4 bases, with 3 bases of the junction left unmatched. CDR1 is MNHNS, CDR2 SASEGT, per germline. The CDR3 DNA follows: TGTGCCAGCCAGGGGGCTGCCACCGGGGAGCTGTTTTTT. Protein sequence: CASQGAATGELFF.

This clonotype was detected ten times or more. The CDR3, as DNA: TGTGCCAGCAGCTCCGGACTCATAGCCAAAAACATTCAGTACTTC. This translates into CASSSGLIAKNIQYF. The J gene is TRBJ2-4, the V gene TRBV13, with D maybe TRBD2 (5 bases). V shed 4 bases and J shed 0 bases, with 10 bases lying between them. The CDR3 covers 15 residues. Germline loops: CDR1 PRHDT, CDR2 FYEKMQ (reference sequence).

The chain combines TRBV27 with TRBJ2-7; no clear D gene. From germline, CDR1 is MNHEY and CDR2 SMNVEV (reference sequence). V was clipped by 3 bases and J by 10 bases, with 16 bases between them. The CDR3 covers 13 residues. The CDR3 DNA is TGTGCCAGCAGTTTGACGTACATAGAACCCCAGTACTTC. Translation gives CASSLTYIEPQYF.

The chain employs TRBV7-2 and TRBJ1-1; D is perhaps TRBD1 (5 bases). The CDR3 has 16 amino acids. Looked up from germline, CDR1 is SGHTA and CDR2 is FQGNSA. V was trimmed by 2 bases and J by 4 bases, leaving 17 bases between them. The CDR3 coding sequence is TGTGCCAGCAGCTTATGGGCAGGGAAAGCGGGCACTGAAGCTTTCTTT. Translation: CASSLWAGKAGTEAFF. The full variable domain, its missing parts supplied by reference TRBV7-2 and TRBJ1-1, is GAGVSQSPSNKVTEKGKDVELRCDPISGHTALYWYRQSLGQGLEFLIYFQGNSAPDKSGLPSDRFSAERTGGSVSTLTIQRTQQEDSAVYLCASSLWAGKAGTEAFFGQGTRLTVV.

In its sample, this clonotype was seen a few times. The gene calls are TRBV3-1 and TRBJ2-5; D gene uncertain. CDR3 length: 14 residues. V was cut by 4 bases and J by 1 base, with 10 bases left in between. The V gene's germline CDR1 is LGHDT and CDR2 YNNKEL (reference sequence). The CDR3 is CASSPRLAQETQYF. In DNA form, the CDR3 reads TGTGCCAGCAGCCCTCGATTAGCCCAAGAGACCCAGTACTTC.

This clonotype has only a few counts. The chain is built from TRBV18 and TRBJ2-1; D not resolved. The CDR3 covers 13 residues. Per germline, CDR1 KGHSH and CDR2 LQKENI. The CDR3 DNA is TGTGCTAACAGCGCTTCTCCCTACAATGAGCAGTTCTTC. It is translated as CANSASPYNEQFF.

This chain connects TRBV15 to TRBJ2-1, with D hard to call. Germline V CDR1 and CDR2: LNHNV, YYDKDF (reference sequence). The CDR3 is made up of 16 amino acids. Trimming cost V 0 bases and J 0 bases, with 9 bases left between them. CDR3 amino acids: CATSRDGSLSYNEQFF. CDR3 in DNA: TGTGCCACCAGCAGAGATGGCTCCCTCTCCTACAATGAGCAGTTCTTC.

The table lists this clonotype with a few counts. This chain connects TRBV5-1 to TRBJ2-7, with no clear D. This CDR3 comprises 15 residues. Germline V gene data show CDR1 as SGHRS and CDR2 as YFSETQ. With 5 bases removed from V and 0 bases from J, the gap between germline ends came to 15 bases. The CDR3, as DNA: TGCGCCAGCAGGCAGACGGTGAAAAGCTCCTACGAGCAGTACTTC. Amino acid sequence: CASRQTVKSSYEQYF.

The CDR3 here is CASSPFINTGELFF. The CDR3, as DNA: TGTGCCAGCAGCCCCTTTATAAACACCGGGGAGCTGTTTTTT. This rearrangement joins TRBV5-5 to TRBJ2-2; D remains unclear. This CDR3 is 14 amino acids long. Trimming cost V 4 bases and J 2 bases, with 9 bases left between them. Germline V lookup: CDR1 SGHKS, CDR2 YYEKEE (reference sequence).

This rearrangement joins TRBV4-1 to TRBJ1-3, with no clear D. Trimming cost V 1 base and J 1 base, with 17 bases left between them. This CDR3 has 18 amino acids. CDR1 and CDR2 (germline): MGHRA, YSYEKL. The CDR3: CASSQGSLYLRSGNTIYF. The CDR3 DNA sequence: TGCGCCAGCAGCCAAGGATCCTTATACCTTAGGTCTGGAAACACCATATATTTT.

In nucleotides, the CDR3 is TGTGCCAGCAGTTTACAAATAGGAGGCGCCAATGAGCAGTTCTTC. This translates into CASSLQIGGANEQFF. The rearrangement links TRBV12-3 or TRBV12-4 to TRBJ2-1, with TRBD2 as a possible D gene (5 bases). This CDR3 has 15 residues. V lost 2 bases and J 6 bases, leaving 14 bases between the germline ends.

The chain is built from TRBV7-9 and TRBJ2-2; D possibly corresponds to TRBD1 (7 bases). This CDR3 is 14 amino acids long. The V end lost 5 bases, the J end lost 4 bases, and 11 bases lay between the germline ends. Germline assignment: CDR1 SEHNR and CDR2 FQNEAQ (reference sequence). The CDR3 coding sequence is TGTGCCAGCAGCCCAGGGGGGACCACCGGGGAGCTGTTTTTT. Amino acids: CASSPGGTTGELFF.

This chain connects TRBV15 to TRBJ2-1; 11 nucleotides match TRBD2. This CDR3 is built from 16 residues. V lost 4 bases to trimming and J lost 4 bases; unmatched junction nucleotides: 6. Germline CDR1 is LNHNV and CDR2 is YYDKDF (reference sequence). CDR3 amino acids: CATSTFVAGGYNEQFF. In nucleotides, the CDR3 is TGTGCCACCAGCACATTTGTAGCGGGAGGGTACAATGAGCAGTTCTTC. Based on the CDR3 plus reference TRBV15 and TRBJ2-1, the full variable domain is DAMVIQNPRYQVTQFGKPVTLSCSQTLNHNVMYWYQQKSSQAPKLLFHYYDKDFNNEADTPDNFQSRRPNTSFCFLDIRSPGLGDTAMYLCATSTFVAGGYNEQFFGPGTRLTVL.

The CDR3 reads CASSSHGGSSYNEQFF. CDR3 DNA sequence: TGTGCCAGCAGCTCCCACGGCGGGAGCTCCTACAATGAGCAGTTCTTC. The chain has TRBV7-2 and TRBJ2-1; 7 bases fit TRBD2. Trimming at V came to 4 bases and at J to 0 bases, leaving 6 bases not matched to a gene. The germline gives CDR1 SGHTA, CDR2 FQGNSA. The CDR3 is made up of 16 amino acids.

Only a few counts were recorded for this clonotype. DNA for the CDR3: TGTGCCAGCAGCTCCGGACAGGGGGTCATTCAGTACTTC. It encodes CASSSGQGVIQYF. The chain couples TRBV7-9 to TRBJ2-4; 10 positions agree with TRBD1. V shed 4 bases, J shed 9 bases, and the junction held 3 bases outside the gene matches. The CDR3 length is 13 residues. Germline CDR1 SEHNR, CDR2 FQNEAQ (reference sequence).

This clonotype has ten or more counts. The rearrangement links TRBV11-3 to TRBJ2-7; 11 positions match TRBD1. The length of the CDR3 is 15 residues. Germline V gives CDR1 SGHNT, CDR2 YENEEA. The V gene end was trimmed by 5 bases and the J gene end by 1 base; junction bases not matched to a gene: 4. CDR3 protein: CASSPGQGVSYEQYF. The CDR3 coding sequence is TGTGCCAGCAGCCCGGGACAGGGGGTATCCTACGAGCAGTACTTC.

This clonotype was found a few times. The chain joins TRBV7-3 to TRBJ2-2; 8 bases match TRBD1. Germline assignment: CDR1 SGHTA and CDR2 FQGTGA. V shed 2 bases, J shed 4 bases, and the junction held 18 bases outside the gene matches. The CDR3 extends over 20 amino acids. CDR3 bases: TGTGCCAGCAGCTTATCCCCCTACAGGGGGACCGGAGGGCGCACCGGGGAGCTGTTTTTT. This gives the protein CASSLSPYRGTGGRTGELFF.

The J gene is TRBJ1-1, the V gene TRBV15; no firm D call. Trimming removed 5 bases from V and 1 base from J, with 14 bases in between. There are 15 residues in the CDR3. Germline-derived CDR1 and CDR2 are LNHNV and YYDKDF (reference sequence). Written as DNA, the CDR3 is TGTGCCACCAGCGCCCGAACCAGCTCGAACACTGAAGCTTTCTTT. Its translation: CATSARTSSNTEAFF.

This clonotype occurred a few times. V is TRBV5-6 and J is TRBJ2-3; D may be TRBD1 (6 bases). The CDR3 totals 16 residues. The germline CDR1 and CDR2 sequences are SGHDT and YYEEEE. Trimming shortened V by 4 bases and J by 4 bases, and 19 bases separated the two germline ends. The DNA for the CDR3 is TGTGCCAGCAGCCCAACCCCGAGGGGGAGTGCAGATACGCAGTATTTT. It codes for CASSPTPRGSADTQYF.

Concerning this clonotype: At one end the junction does not follow the germline gene, possibly because of a read error. This chain links TRBV5-1 with TRBJ2-7; unclear D gene. The CDR3 is 13 amino acids. Germline assignment: CDR1 SGHRS and CDR2 YFSETQ. The CDR3 reads CASRRALSYDQYF. DNA of the CDR3: TGCGCCAGCAGACGGGCTCTCTCCTACGACCAGTACTTC.

This clonotype occurred a few times. The chain is built from TRBV27 and TRBJ1-2, with a possible D match to TRBD1 (5 bases). V shed 7 bases and J shed 2 bases, with 17 bases lying between them. The CDR3 contains 15 residues. The V gene's germline CDR1 is MNHEY and CDR2 SMNVEV (reference sequence). CDR3 protein: CASKSGEGSNYGYTF. Here the CDR3 DNA reads TGTGCCAGCAAGAGTGGGGAGGGGTCAAACTATGGCTACACCTTC.

This clonotype occurred a few times. The chain recombines TRBV5-6 with TRBJ2-7, with 12 positions matching TRBD2. Germline V gene lookup returns CDR1 SGHDT and CDR2 YYEEEE. V lost 2 bases, J lost 5 bases, and 11 bases stayed unmatched. The CDR3 is 17 amino acids. The CDR3 loop reads CASSFELAGGLVNEQYF. CDR3 nucleotide sequence: TGTGCCAGCAGCTTCGAACTAGCGGGAGGCTTGGTTAACGAGCAGTACTTC.

Here the CDR3 DNA reads TGTGCCAGCAGCTTAGAAGTTCGATACAATGAGCAGTTCTTC. This sequence encodes CASSLEVRYNEQFF. The V and J genes are TRBV11-2 and TRBJ2-1; D call uncertain. Germline V gene lookup returns CDR1 SGHAT and CDR2 FQNNGV. CDR3 size: 14 residues. Trimming stripped 0 bases from V and 4 bases from J, with 7 bases between.

This clonotype was found a few times. The V gene is TRBV7-8, the J gene TRBJ2-4; D is undetermined. CDR3 length: 14 residues. The ends were cut back, 1 base at V and 8 bases at J, with 12 bases in the middle. CDR1 is SGHVS, CDR2 FQNEAQ, per germline. The CDR3, as DNA: TGTGCCAGCAGCTTAGATTTGGGAAAGGACATTCAGTACTTC. It specifies CASSLDLGKDIQYF.